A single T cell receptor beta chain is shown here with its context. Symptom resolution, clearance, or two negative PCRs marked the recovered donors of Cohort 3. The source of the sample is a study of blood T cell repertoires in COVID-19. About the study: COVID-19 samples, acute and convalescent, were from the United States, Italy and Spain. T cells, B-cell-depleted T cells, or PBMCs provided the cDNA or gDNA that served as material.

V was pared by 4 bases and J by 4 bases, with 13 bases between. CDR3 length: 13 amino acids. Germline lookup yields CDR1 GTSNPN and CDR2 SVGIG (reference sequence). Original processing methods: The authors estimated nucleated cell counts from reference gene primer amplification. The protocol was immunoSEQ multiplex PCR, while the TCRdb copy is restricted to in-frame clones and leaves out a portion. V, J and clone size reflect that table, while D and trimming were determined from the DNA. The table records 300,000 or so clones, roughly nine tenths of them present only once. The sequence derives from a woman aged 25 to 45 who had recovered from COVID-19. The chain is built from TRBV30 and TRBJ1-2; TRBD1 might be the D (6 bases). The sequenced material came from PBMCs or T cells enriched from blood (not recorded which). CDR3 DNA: TGTGCCTGGAACCGGCCAGGGGCCTATGGCTACACCTTC. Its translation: CAWNRPGAYGYTF.